This T cell receptor beta chain was captured in a study of siplizumab effects on memory and regulatory T cells. As regards this clone: Its antigen is as yet unknown.

Sequencing was performed with immunoSEQ multiplex PCR; in TCRdb, only in-frame clones are kept and a portion is missing. The sample consists of nearly 85,000 clones, 95% of them appearing once. General study results and limits: Suppressive capability of dividing Tregs from siplizumab cultures went unverified. Alloreactive clones mapping to unstimulated subsets formed only a minor fraction. In unstimulated cells, naive T cells appeared more diverse than memory T cells and seemed major alloresponse contributors. Siplizumab, the agent tested, significantly reduced alloreactive sequences traceable to unstimulated CD4+ memory cells.

Trimming stripped 3 bases from V and 8 bases from J, with 4 bases between. The CDR3 sequence is 11 residues long. CDR1 LNHDA and CDR2 SQIVND come from the germline V gene (reference sequence). V gene TRBV19 combines with J gene TRBJ2-2; D unclear. This clonotype was obtained from a human donor in good health. The sample consisted of CD8+ T cells sorted from blood. CDR3 sequence (DNA): TGTGCCAGTAGTATTCCTGGGGAGCTGTTTTTT. Translating it yields CASSIPGELFF.